A single TCR beta chain is shown here with its context. V shed 4 bases and J shed 12 bases, with 25 bases lying between them. The CDR3 is 16 amino acids. CDR1 and CDR2 from the germline V gene are LNHDA and SQIVND (reference sequence). Original methodology: For nucleated cells, counts were estimated from reference gene primer amplification. Assay used: immunoSEQ multiplex PCR; TCRdb lists only in-frame clones, some missing. Clone size and V and J calls were adopted from that table, with D and trimming inferred from the DNA. This sample has 400,000 to 550,000 clones; approximately 90% occur once, and the top ten carry over 1.5%. The sample belongs to a study of blood T cell repertoires in COVID-19. Study-level information: The United States, Italy and Spain provided the acute and convalescent COVID-19 samples.

The sample taken for sequencing was PBMCs or T cells enriched from blood (not recorded which). The sequence came from a young woman with acute COVID-19. The chain has TRBV19 and TRBJ2-1; unclear D gene. CDR3 nucleotides: TGTGCCAGTAGTACGTTTGCAGGCTCCTTACCAAAAGTGCAGTTCTTC. It is translated as CASSTFAGSLPKVQFF.